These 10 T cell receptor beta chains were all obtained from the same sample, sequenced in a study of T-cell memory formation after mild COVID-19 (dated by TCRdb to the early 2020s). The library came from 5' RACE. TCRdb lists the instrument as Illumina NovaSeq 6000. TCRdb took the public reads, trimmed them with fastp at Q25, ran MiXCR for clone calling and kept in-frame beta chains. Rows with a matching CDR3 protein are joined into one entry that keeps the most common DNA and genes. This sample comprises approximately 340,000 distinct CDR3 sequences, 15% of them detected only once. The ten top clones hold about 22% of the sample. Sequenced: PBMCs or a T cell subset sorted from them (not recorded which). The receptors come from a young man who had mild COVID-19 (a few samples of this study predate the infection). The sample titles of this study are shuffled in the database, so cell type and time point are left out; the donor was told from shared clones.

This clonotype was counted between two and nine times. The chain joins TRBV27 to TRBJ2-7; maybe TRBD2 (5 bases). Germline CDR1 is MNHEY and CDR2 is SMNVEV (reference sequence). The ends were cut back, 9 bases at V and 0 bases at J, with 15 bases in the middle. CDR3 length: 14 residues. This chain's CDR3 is CASGRTGSSYEQYV. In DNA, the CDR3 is TGTGCCAGTGGACGGACTGGCAGCTCCTACGAGCAGTACGTC.

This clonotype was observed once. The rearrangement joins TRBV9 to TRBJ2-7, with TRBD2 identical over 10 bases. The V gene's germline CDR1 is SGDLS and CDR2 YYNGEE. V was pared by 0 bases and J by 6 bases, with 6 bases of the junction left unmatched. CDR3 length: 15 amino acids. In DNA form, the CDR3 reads TGTGCCAGCAGCGTAGGTAGCGGGGGGCCCTCCGAGCAGTACTTC. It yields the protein CASSVGSGGPSEQYF.

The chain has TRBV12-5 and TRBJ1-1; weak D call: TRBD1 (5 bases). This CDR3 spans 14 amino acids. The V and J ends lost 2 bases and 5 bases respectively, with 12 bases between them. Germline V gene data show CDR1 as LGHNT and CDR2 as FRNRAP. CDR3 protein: CASGLLGGETEAFF. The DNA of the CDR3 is TGTGCTAGTGGTTTGCTGGGGGGGGAGACTGAAGCTTTCTTT.

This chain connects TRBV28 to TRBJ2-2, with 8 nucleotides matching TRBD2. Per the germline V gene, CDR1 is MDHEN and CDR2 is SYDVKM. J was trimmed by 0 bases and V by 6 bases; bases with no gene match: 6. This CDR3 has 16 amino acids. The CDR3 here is CASRMAGGANTGELFF. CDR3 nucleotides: TGTGCCAGCAGGATGGCGGGGGGCGCGAACACCGGGGAGCTGTTTTTT.

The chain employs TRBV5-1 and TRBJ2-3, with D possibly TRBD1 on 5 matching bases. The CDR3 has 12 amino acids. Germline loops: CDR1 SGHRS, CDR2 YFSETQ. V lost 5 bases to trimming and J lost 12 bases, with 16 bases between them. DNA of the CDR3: TGCGCCAGCAGTTCAGACAGCCCCAGTCAGTATTTT. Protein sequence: CASSSDSPSQYF.

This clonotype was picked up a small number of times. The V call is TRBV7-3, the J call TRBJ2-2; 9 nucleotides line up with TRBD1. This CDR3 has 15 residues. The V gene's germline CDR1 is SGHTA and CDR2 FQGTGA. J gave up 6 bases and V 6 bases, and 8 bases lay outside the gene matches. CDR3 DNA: TGTGCCAGCAGATCCGGGACAGGGTTCCCCGGGGAGCTGTTTTTT. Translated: CASRSGTGFPGELFF.

CDR3 coding DNA: TGTGCCAGCAGTTCCCCGGGACTAGAGGGTACGCAGTATTTT. Protein: CASSSPGLEGTQYF. This sequence joins TRBV28 and TRBJ2-3; 8 nucleotides match TRBD2. Per germline, CDR1 MDHEN and CDR2 SYDVKM. Trimming cost V 4 bases and J 8 bases; bases outside gene matches: 8. CDR3 length: 14 residues.

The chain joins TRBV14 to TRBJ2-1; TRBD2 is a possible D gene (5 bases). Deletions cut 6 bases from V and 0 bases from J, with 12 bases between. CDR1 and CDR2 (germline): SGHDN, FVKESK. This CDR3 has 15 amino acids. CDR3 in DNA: TGTGCCAGCAGTCTAGCACTACGCTCCTACAATGAGCAGTTCTTC. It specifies CASSLALRSYNEQFF.

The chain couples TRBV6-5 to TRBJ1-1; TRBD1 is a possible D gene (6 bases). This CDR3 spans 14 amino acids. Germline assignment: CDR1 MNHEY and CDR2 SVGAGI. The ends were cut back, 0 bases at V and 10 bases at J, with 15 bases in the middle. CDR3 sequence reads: CASSYSTNPGAAFF. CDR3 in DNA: TGTGCCAGCAGTTACTCGACGAACCCGGGGGCAGCTTTCTTT.

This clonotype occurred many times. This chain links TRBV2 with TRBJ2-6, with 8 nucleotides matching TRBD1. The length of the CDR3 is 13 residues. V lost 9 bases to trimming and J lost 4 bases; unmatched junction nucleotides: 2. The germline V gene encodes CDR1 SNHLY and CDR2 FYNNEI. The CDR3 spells CARQGGGANVLTF. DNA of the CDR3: TGTGCCAGACAGGGGGGCGGGGCCAACGTCCTGACTTTC. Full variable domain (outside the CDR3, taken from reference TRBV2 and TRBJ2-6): EPEVTQTPSHQVTQMGQEVILRCVPISNHLYFYWYRQILGQKVEFLVSFYNNEISEKSEIFDDQFSVERPDGSNFTLKIRSTKLEDSAMYFCARQGGGANVLTFGAGSRLTVL.